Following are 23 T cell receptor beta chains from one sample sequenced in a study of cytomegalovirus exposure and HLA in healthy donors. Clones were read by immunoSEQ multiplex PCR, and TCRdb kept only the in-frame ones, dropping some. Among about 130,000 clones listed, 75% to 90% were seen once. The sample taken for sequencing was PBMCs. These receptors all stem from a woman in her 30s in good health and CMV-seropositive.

Written as DNA, the CDR3 is TGCAGCGTTGGCTGGGCGGGGGGGCTACTAGGGACCCAGTACTTC. Protein: CSVGWAGGLLGTQYF. The chain recombines TRBV29-1 with TRBJ2-5; TRBD2 matches 9 bases. The ends lost 4 bases at V and 7 bases at J; junction bases unmatched: 13. The CDR3 runs to 15 residues. CDR1 and CDR2 (germline): SQVTM, ANQGSEA.

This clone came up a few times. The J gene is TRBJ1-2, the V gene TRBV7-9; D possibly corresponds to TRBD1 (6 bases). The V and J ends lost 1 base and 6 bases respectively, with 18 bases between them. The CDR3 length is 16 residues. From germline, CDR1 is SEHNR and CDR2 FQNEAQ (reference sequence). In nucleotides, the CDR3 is TGTGCCAGCAGCTTAGACGGATGGGGGGGCTCAGATGGCTACACCTTC. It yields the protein CASSLDGWGGSDGYTF.

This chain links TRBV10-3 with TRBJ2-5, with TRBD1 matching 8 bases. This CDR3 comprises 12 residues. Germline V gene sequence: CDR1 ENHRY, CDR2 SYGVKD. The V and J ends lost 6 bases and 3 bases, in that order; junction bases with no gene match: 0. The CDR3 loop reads CAIRDREETQYF. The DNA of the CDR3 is TGTGCCATCAGGGACAGGGAAGAGACCCAGTACTTC.

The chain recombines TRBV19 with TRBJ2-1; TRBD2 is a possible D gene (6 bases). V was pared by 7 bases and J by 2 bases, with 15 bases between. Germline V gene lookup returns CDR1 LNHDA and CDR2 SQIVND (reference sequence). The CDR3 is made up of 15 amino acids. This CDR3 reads CASMSRAGPYNEQFF. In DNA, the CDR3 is TGTGCCAGTATGAGCCGAGCGGGCCCCTACAATGAGCAGTTCTTC.

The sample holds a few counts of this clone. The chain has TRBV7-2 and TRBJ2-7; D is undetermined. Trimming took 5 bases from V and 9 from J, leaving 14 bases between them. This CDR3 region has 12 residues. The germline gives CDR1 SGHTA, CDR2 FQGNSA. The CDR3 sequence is CASSAYGHWQYF. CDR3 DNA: TGTGCCAGCAGCGCATACGGTCATTGGCAGTACTTC.

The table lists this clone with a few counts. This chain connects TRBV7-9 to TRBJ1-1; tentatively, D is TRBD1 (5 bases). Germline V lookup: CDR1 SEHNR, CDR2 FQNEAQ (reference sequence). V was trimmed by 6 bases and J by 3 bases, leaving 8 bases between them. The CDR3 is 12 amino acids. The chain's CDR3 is CASRGEDTEAFF. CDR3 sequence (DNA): TGTGCCAGCAGGGGGGAGGACACTGAAGCTTTCTTT.

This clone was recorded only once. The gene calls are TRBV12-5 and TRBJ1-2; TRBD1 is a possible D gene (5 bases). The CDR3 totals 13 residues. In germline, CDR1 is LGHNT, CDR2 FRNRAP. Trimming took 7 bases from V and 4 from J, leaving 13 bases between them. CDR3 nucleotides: TGTGCTAGTGCGGCAGGGATAGCCTATGGCTACACCTTC. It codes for CASAAGIAYGYTF.

CDR3 amino acids: CASGLAASTDTQYF. CDR3 coding DNA: TGTGCCAGCGGACTAGCAGCTAGCACAGATACGCAGTATTTT. The rearrangement links TRBV6-6 to TRBJ2-3; TRBD2 agrees at 8 bases. Looked up from germline, CDR1 is MNHNY and CDR2 is SVGAGI (reference sequence). Losses at the gene ends were 8 bases for V and 0 bases for J; bases not matched to a gene: 4. The CDR3 consists of 14 residues.

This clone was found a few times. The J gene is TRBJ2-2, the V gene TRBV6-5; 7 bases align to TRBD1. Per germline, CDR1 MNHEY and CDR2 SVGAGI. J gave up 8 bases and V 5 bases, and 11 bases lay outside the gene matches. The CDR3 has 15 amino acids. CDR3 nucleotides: TGTGCCAGCAGTCCGACTCGACAGGGCGTGGGGGAGCTGTTTTTT. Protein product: CASSPTRQGVGELFF.

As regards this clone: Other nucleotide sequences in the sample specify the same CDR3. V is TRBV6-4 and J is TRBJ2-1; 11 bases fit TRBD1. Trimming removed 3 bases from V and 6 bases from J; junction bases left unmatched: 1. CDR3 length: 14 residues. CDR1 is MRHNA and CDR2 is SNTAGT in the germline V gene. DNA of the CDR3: TGTGCCAGCAGTGATGGGACAGGGGGCAATGAGCAGTTCTTC. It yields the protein CASSDGTGGNEQFF.

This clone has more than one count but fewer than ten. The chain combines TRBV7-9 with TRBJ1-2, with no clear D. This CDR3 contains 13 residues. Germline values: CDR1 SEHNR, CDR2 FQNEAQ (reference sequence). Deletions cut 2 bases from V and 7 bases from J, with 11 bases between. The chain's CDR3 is CASSLLNGFGYTF. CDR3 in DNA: TGTGCCAGCAGCTTATTAAACGGTTTTGGCTACACCTTC.

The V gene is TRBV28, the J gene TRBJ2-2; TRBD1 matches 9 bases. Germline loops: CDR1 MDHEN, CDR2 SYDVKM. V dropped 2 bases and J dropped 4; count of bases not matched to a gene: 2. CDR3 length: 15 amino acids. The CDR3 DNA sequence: TGTGCCAGCAGTTTAGGGACAGGGCCCACCGGGGAGCTGTTTTTT. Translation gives CASSLGTGPTGELFF.

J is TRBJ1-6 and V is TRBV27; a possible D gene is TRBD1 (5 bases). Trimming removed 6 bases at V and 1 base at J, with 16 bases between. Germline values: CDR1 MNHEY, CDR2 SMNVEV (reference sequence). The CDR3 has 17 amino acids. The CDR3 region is CASRRAAGRSYNSPLHF. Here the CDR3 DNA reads TGTGCCAGCAGGCGCGCGGCGGGGCGTTCCTATAATTCACCCCTCCACTTT.

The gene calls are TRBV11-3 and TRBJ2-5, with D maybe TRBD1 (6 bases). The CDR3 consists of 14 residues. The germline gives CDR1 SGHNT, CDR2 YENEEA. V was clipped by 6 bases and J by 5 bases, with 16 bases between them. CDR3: CASSRAGAEETQYF. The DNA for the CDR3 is TGTGCCAGCAGTCGCGCAGGGGCGGAGGAGACCCAGTACTTC.

In DNA, the CDR3 is TGTGCCAGCAGTGCAAACAGGGCCCGACATACGCAGTATTTT. Its protein product is CASSANRARHTQYF. This chain links TRBV25-1 with TRBJ2-3, with D possibly being TRBD1 (6 bases). There are 14 residues in the CDR3. The germline gives CDR1 MGHDK, CDR2 SYGVNS. Trimming removed 4 bases at V and 7 bases at J, with 15 bases between.

CDR3 region: CASSADNNSPLHF. In nucleotides, the CDR3 is TGCGCCAGCAGTGCAGATAATAATTCACCCCTCCACTTT. The gene calls are TRBV5-1 and TRBJ1-6; D remains ambiguous. The CDR3 consists of 13 residues. V shed 5 bases and J shed 5 bases, with 8 bases lying between them. Germline V gene lookup returns CDR1 SGHRS and CDR2 YFSETQ. The full variable domain, in which reference TRBV5-1 and TRBJ1-6 provide the parts outside the CDR3, is KAGVTQTPRYLIKTRGQQVTLSCSPISGHRSVSWYQQTPGQGLQFLFEYFSETQRNKGNFPGRFSGRQFSNSRSEMNVSTLELGDSALYLCASSADNNSPLHFGNGTRLTVT.

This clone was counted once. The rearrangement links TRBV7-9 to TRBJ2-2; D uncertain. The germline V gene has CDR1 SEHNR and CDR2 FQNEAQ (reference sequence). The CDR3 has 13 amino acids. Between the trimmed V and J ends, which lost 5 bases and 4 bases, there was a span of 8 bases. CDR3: CASSEIPTGELFF. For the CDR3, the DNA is TGTGCCAGCAGCGAGATCCCCACCGGGGAGCTGTTTTTT.

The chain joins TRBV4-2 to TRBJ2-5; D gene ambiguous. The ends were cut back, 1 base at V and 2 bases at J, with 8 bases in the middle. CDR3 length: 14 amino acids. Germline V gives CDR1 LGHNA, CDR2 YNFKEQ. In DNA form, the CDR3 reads TGTGCCAGCAGCCAAGCCCTATGGCAAGAGACCCAGTACTTC. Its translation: CASSQALWQETQYF.

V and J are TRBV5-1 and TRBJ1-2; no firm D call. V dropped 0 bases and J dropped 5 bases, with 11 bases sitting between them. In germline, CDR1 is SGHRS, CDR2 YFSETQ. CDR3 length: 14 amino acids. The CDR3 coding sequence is TGCGCCAGCAGCTTGGCTCCGATGAGGTATGGCTACACCTTC. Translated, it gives CASSLAPMRYGYTF.

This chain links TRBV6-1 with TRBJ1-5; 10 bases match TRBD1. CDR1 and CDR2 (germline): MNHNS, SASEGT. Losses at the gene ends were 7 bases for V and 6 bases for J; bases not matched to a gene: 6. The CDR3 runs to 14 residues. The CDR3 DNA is TGTGCCAGCACCTTGACAGGGGGCGGTCAGCCCCAGCATTTT. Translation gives CASTLTGGGQPQHF.

CDR3 nucleotides: TGTGCCAGCAGCCAGGCTGCTTTCTTT. It codes for CASSQAAFF. This rearrangement joins TRBV6-6 to TRBJ1-1; D not resolved. There are 9 residues in the CDR3. V was shortened by 6 bases and J by 11 bases, with 7 bases between the two germline ends. Per the germline V gene, CDR1 is MNHNY and CDR2 is SVGAGI (reference sequence).

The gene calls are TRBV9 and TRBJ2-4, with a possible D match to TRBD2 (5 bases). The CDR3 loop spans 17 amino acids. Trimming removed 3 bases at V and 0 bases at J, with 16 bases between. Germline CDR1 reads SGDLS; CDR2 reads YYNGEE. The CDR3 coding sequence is TGTGCCAGCAGCGAGTCACCATCGGGGTTAGCCAAAAACATTCAGTACTTC. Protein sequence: CASSESPSGLAKNIQYF.

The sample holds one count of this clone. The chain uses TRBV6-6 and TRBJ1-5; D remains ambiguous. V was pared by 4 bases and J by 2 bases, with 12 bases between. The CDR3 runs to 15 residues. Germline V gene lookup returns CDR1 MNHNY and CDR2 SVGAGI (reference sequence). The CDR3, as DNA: TGTGCCAGCAGTTCTGGCTCGTCCGGCAATCAGCCCCAGCATTTT. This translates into CASSSGSSGNQPQHF.